The clone carrying this T cell receptor (beta chain) was counted between two and nine times. This entry belongs to a study of tumor-infiltrating lymphocytes in oesophageal squamous cell carcinoma. V was shortened by 8 bases and J by 1 base, with 11 bases between the two germline ends. The CDR3 has 13 residues. TCRdb ran MiXCR on the PCR reads and lists one entry per CDR3 protein. The table shows approximately 20,000 distinct CDR3 sequences, with 40% to 50% occurring only once. The sequenced sample consisted of esophageal tumor tissue. The J gene is TRBJ2-5, the V gene TRBV12-3 or TRBV12-4, with TRBD1 as a possible D gene (5 bases). The source is a male donor with esophageal squamous cell carcinoma. The CDR3 DNA reads TGTGCCAGCGCAGGGCGTCTCCAAGAGACCCAGTACTTC. Protein product: CASAGRLQETQYF.